The clone carrying this T cell receptor beta chain was seen many times. This record belongs to a study of T cells in Graves' hyperthyroidism and ophthalmopathy. The CDR3 runs to 14 residues. Trimming left V 5 bases short and J 5 bases short, with 16 bases between. Germline V gene sequence: CDR1 MNHEY, CDR2 SMNVEV (reference sequence). Authors of the study amplified TCR beta CDR3 regions from RNA transcripts. Using the HTBI primer set, a first-round RT-PCR was run on the TCR CDR3. TCRdb used MiXCR to reprocess the multiplex PCR reads, holding one entry per CDR3 protein. The sample records about 580,000 distinct CDR3 sequences, approximately 13% being singletons.

The chain is built from TRBV27 and TRBJ2-7; D is possibly TRBD2 (5 bases). The source is a woman under 40 with Graves' hyperthyroidism that later progressed to Graves' ophthalmopathy. What was sequenced was blood. CDR3 coding DNA: TGTGCCAGCAGTCCCACGGGGTCGAGGAACGAGCAGTACTTC. It is translated as CASSPTGSRNEQYF.